This TCR beta chain is drawn from a study of blood T cells in healthy people across ages. A J-beta primer mix and a sample-barcoded 5' primer were used in a second PCR of about 7 to 12 cycles. A 12-random-nucleotide template-switch adaptor tagged each cDNA molecule. From the 5' RACE reads, TCRdb called clonotypes with MiXCR, one entry per CDR3 protein. The sample includes roughly 650,000 distinct CDR3 sequences, less than 40% of them seen just once. Study-wide findings and caveats: For the donors, CMV status was unknown and possibly confounded expanded clonotype changes. Measured against age, TCR beta diversity per million T cells decreased in a roughly linear manner.

A few counts support this clonotype. Its antigen remains unknown. A much larger clone lies a single base off, so this may be a read error. Looked up from germline, CDR1 is SQVTM and CDR2 is ANQGSEA. The CDR3 extends over 14 amino acids. The V end was cut by 1 base, the J end by 5 bases, with 12 bases between. This sequence joins TRBV29-1 and TRBJ1-5; perhaps TRBD1 as D (5 bases). This TCR was sampled from a woman of 80 years or more in good health. Sequenced input: blood. The CDR3 nucleotides read TGCAGCGTTGAAGGGGAAGGGGACGATCAGCCCCAGCATTTT. This encodes CSVEGEGDDQPQHF.